This T cell receptor (beta chain) was identified in a study of OX40 agonist ivuxolimab in advanced cancers. The germline CDR1 and CDR2 sequences are SGHNT and YENEEA. Trimming removed 0 bases at V and 4 bases at J, with 6 bases between. This CDR3 is 14 amino acids long. Repertoires were generated with immunoSEQ multiplex PCR, while TCRdb's copy carries only in-frame clones and drops some. The table has roughly 100,000 clones, around nine tenths seen once. The origin of this receptor is an adult with an advanced solid tumor such as melanoma, head and neck, liver or kidney cancer. The V call is TRBV11-3, the J call TRBJ2-2, with D perhaps TRBD2 (6 bases). The material was CD4+ or CD8+ T cells sorted from blood, obtained in a trial of the OX40 agonist ivuxolimab. This CDR3 is CASSLEGGTGELFF. The CDR3 DNA sequence: TGTGCCAGCAGCTTAGAGGGGGGCACCGGGGAGCTGTTTTTT. Full variable domain (missing parts from reference TRBV11-3 and TRBJ2-2): EAGVVQSPRYKIIEKKQPVAFWCNPISGHNTLYWYLQNLGQGPELLIRYENEEAVDDSQLPKDRFSAERLKGVDSTLKIQPAELGDSAVYLCASSLEGGTGELFFGEGSRLTVL.